Listed below are T cell receptor beta chains from one sample, sequenced in a study of T cell responses to AZD1222 COVID-19 vaccine. Produced via immunoSEQ multiplex PCR; TCRdb's table is partial and in-frame only. The repertoire has roughly 100,000 clones, roughly 88% of them found once; the top ten carry around 2.5%. Sequenced here: peripheral blood, sampled on day 0 of AZD1222 vaccination. These receptors all stem from an adult in good health. The CDR3 runs from the conserved cysteine through the conserved F or W. Fields, in order: V gene, D gene, clone size, J gene, CDR3 protein, CDR3 DNA. D genes are given only for firm matches. For some rows the clone size is stated as once, few or many, or as a class when expanded; others skip it.

V: TRBV14; D: TRBD2; size: -; J: TRBJ2-7; CDR3: CASSRLATYEQYF; DNA: TGTGCCAGCAGCCGACTAGCTACCTACGAGCAGTACTTC
V: TRBV10-2; D: -; size: -; J: TRBJ1-1; CDR3: CASSYPGKNTEAFF; DNA: TGCGCCAGCAGTTATCCAGGGAAGAACACTGAAGCTTTCTTT
V: TRBV12-5; D: TRBD1; size: -; J: TRBJ2-1; CDR3: CASGPGQGSDEQFF; DNA: TGTGCTAGTGGTCCGGGACAGGGTAGCGATGAGCAGTTCTTC
V: TRBV4-2; D: -; size: -; J: TRBJ1-5; CDR3: CASSQGLQRQNSNQPQHF; DNA: TGTGCCAGCAGCCAAGGTCTTCAAAGGCAGAATAGCAATCAGCCCCAGCATTTT
V: TRBV3-1/TRBV3-2; D: -; size: -; J: TRBJ2-4; CDR3: CASSPIVAKNIQYF; DNA: TGTGCCAGCAGCCCGATAGTGGCCAAAAACATTCAGTACTTC
V: TRBV28; D: -; size: -; J: TRBJ1-2; CDR3: CASSLLGGGSYGYTF; DNA: TGTGCCAGCAGTTTACTTGGCGGGGGGAGCTATGGCTACACCTTC
V: TRBV29-1; D: TRBD1; size: -; J: TRBJ2-1; CDR3: CSANRDRPERSYNEQFF; DNA: TGCAGCGCTAACCGGGACAGACCCGAGCGCTCCTACAATGAGCAGTTCTTC
V: TRBV6-1; D: -; size: few; J: TRBJ1-6; CDR3: CASSDGGRGSPLHF; DNA: TGTGCCAGCAGTGATGGGGGAAGGGGATCACCCCTCCACTTT
V: TRBV18; D: -; size: -; J: TRBJ2-7; CDR3: CASSPPLGMQYF; DNA: TGTGCCAGCTCACCGCCCCTAGGGATGCAGTACTTC
V: TRBV28; D: -; size: -; J: TRBJ1-1; CDR3: CASSLMAGEAFF; DNA: TGTGCCAGCAGTTTAATGGCAGGAGAAGCTTTCTTT
V: TRBV2; D: TRBD2; size: once; J: TRBJ2-4; CDR3: CASSPREGSKNIQYF; DNA: TGTGCCAGCAGTCCCCGGGAGGGTTCAAAAAACATTCAGTACTTC
V: TRBV4-3; D: TRBD2; size: -; J: TRBJ2-1; CDR3: CASSQDPGGSIYNEQFF; DNA: TGCGCCAGCAGCCAAGATCCCGGCGGGAGTATTTACAATGAGCAGTTCTTC
V: TRBV7-2; D: -; size: -; J: TRBJ2-2; CDR3: CASSLAPSWELFF; DNA: TGTGCCAGCAGCTTAGCTCCTTCCTGGGAGCTGTTTTTT
V: TRBV11-2; D: -; size: -; J: TRBJ1-2; CDR3: CASSSPREGRGYTF; DNA: TGTGCCAGCAGCTCCCCTCGGGAGGGTAGGGGCTACACCTTC
V: TRBV2; D: -; size: once; J: TRBJ2-2; CDR3: CASSSGWNTGELFF; DNA: TGTGCCAGCAGTTCGGGGTGGAACACCGGGGAGCTGTTTTTT
V: TRBV10-3; D: -; size: -; J: TRBJ2-3; CDR3: CAISTYGGTDTQYF; DNA: TGTGCCATCAGTACCTACGGGGGCACAGATACGCAGTATTTT
V: TRBV5-1; D: -; size: -; J: TRBJ1-1; CDR3: CASSGRANTEAFF; DNA: TGCGCCAGCAGCGGGCGGGCGAACACTGAAGCTTTCTTT
V: TRBV4-2; D: -; size: -; J: TRBJ2-7; CDR3: CASSQAWLADKDEQYF; DNA: TGTGCCAGCAGCCAAGCATGGCTAGCAGACAAAGACGAGCAGTACTTC
V: TRBV24-1; D: -; size: -; J: TRBJ2-3; CDR3: CATSEPAPDTQYF; DNA: TGTGCCACCAGTGAACCGGCCCCAGATACGCAGTATTTT
V: TRBV7-2; D: TRBD2; size: -; J: TRBJ2-3; CDR3: CASSPGTSQADTQYF; DNA: TGTGCCAGCAGCCCGGGGACTAGTCAGGCAGATACGCAGTATTTT
V: TRBV5-1; D: TRBD2; size: -; J: TRBJ2-3; CDR3: CASSREGLIGDTQYF; DNA: TGCGCCAGCAGCCGGGAGGGGCTAATAGGGGATACGCAGTATTTT
V: TRBV25-1; D: -; size: -; J: TRBJ1-5; CDR3: CASSESGDVQPQHF; DNA: TGTGCCAGCAGTGAATCAGGGGACGTCCAGCCCCAGCATTTT
V: TRBV11-2; D: -; size: -; J: TRBJ2-2; CDR3: CASSLVVRGELFF; DNA: TGTGCCAGCAGCTTAGTGGTCCGGGGGGAGCTGTTTTTT
V: TRBV28; D: TRBD1; size: -; J: TRBJ2-1; CDR3: CASRQGAYNEQFF; DNA: TGTGCCAGCCGACAGGGAGCCTACAATGAGCAGTTCTTC
V: TRBV28; D: TRBD1; size: -; J: TRBJ1-2; CDR3: CASSPGTGFDYGYTF; DNA: TGTGCCAGCAGTCCCGGGACAGGATTTGACTATGGCTACACCTTC
V: TRBV19; D: TRBD2; size: -; J: TRBJ2-1; CDR3: CASRGGSGSYNEQFF; DNA: TGTGCCAGTAGGGGTGGCAGCGGGAGCTACAATGAGCAGTTCTTC
V: TRBV10-3; D: TRBD1; size: -; J: TRBJ1-2; CDR3: CAISESRDRLANYGYTF; DNA: TGTGCCATCAGTGAGTCGCGGGACAGGTTAGCTAACTATGGCTACACCTTC
V: TRBV7-8; D: -; size: -; J: TRBJ2-5; CDR3: CASSLRPGGTQYF; DNA: TGTGCCAGCAGCTTAAGGCCGGGCGGGACCCAGTACTTC
V: TRBV19; D: -; size: -; J: TRBJ1-2; CDR3: CASSIALGKGTGYTF; DNA: TGTGCCAGTAGTATAGCCCTCGGGAAAGGGACTGGCTACACCTTC
V: TRBV28; D: -; size: -; J: TRBJ1-1; CDR3: CASSLWSRGRNTEAFF; DNA: TGTGCCAGCAGTTTATGGAGCAGGGGTAGGAACACTGAAGCTTTCTTT